The present T cell receptor (beta chain) was sequenced within a study of T-cell memory formation after mild COVID-19. Background on the study: TCR clusters largely stayed donor specific.

TCRdb processed the 5' RACE reads anew with MiXCR; each CDR3 protein has one entry. Of about 350,000 distinct CDR3 sequences listed, around 13% are singletons. This clonotype was seen many times. Its antigen remains unknown. V was clipped by 3 bases and J by 3 bases; unmatched bases: 3. Germline V gives CDR1 PRHDT, CDR2 FYEKMQ (reference sequence). The CDR3 contains 15 residues. Study results and caveats: Balance between CD4 and CD8 was seen in clones contracting day 15 to 85, and a CD4+ lean was seen in later expanders. Clones which contracted sat mainly in CM and EM if CD4+, and in EMRA if CD8+. Within pre-infection memory, some responding clones were found, suggesting cross-reactive memory joined.

The source is a man aged 18 to 29 who had mild COVID-19 (a few samples of this study predate the infection). Cell type and time point are not known. Sequencing used PBMCs or a T cell subset sorted from them (not recorded which). The chain employs TRBV13 and TRBJ2-7; 12 nucleotides align to TRBD2. The CDR3 sequence: CASSFGLAGIYEQYV. DNA of the CDR3: TGTGCCAGCAGCTTCGGACTAGCGGGGATCTACGAGCAGTACGTC.